These 15 T cell receptor beta chains came from one sample sequenced in a study of T-cell reconstitution after alpha-beta-depleted transplantation in children. Researchers prepared the TCRbeta library using unique molecular identifiers, the study reports. Each CDR3 protein is one row after TCRdb ran MiXCR on the PCR reads. The table includes 500,000 or so distinct CDR3 sequences, over 9.5% detected once. The starting material was PBMCs, mostly from graft donor cells, obtained 180 days after TCRalphabeta/CD19-depleted stem cell transplant. These receptor sequences come from a female patient between 2 and 15 years old who had a stem cell transplant for aplastic anemia, so the T cells may come from the graft donor.

This clonotype has ten or more counts. The gene calls are TRBV5-1 and TRBJ2-4; 8 nucleotides agree with TRBD2. Germline CDR1 and CDR2: SGHRS and YFSETQ. The CDR3 sequence is 15 residues long. V was pared by 2 bases and J by 0 bases, with 1 base of the junction left unmatched. CDR3 nucleotides: TGCGCCAGCAGCTTCGGGGGGGCAGCCAAAAACATTCAGTACTTC. Amino acid sequence: CASSFGGAAKNIQYF.

The chain is built from TRBV18 and TRBJ2-1; D ambiguous. The CDR3 extends over 15 amino acids. The V gene lost 5 bases and the J gene lost 7 bases, with 18 bases spanning the gap. Germline CDR1 KGHSH, CDR2 LQKENI. The CDR3 reads CASSYGPAQWNEQFF. The CDR3 DNA is TGTGCCAGCTCATACGGGCCAGCGCAGTGGAATGAGCAGTTCTTC.

The table lists this clonotype with many counts. The chain couples TRBV10-3 to TRBJ2-1; TRBD2 matches at 9 bases. This CDR3 has 15 residues. The germline V gene has CDR1 ENHRY and CDR2 SYGVKD. Trimming took 2 bases from V and 6 from J; bases not matched to a gene: 5. The DNA for the CDR3 is TGTGCCATCAGTGAGCCTAGCGGGACTCTCAATGAGCAGTTCTTC. It codes for CAISEPSGTLNEQFF.

This clonotype appeared a few times. This chain uses TRBV5-1 with TRBJ2-7, with 11 bases identical to TRBD2. The trim removed 4 bases at V and 0 bases at J, leaving 12 bases unmatched. Germline loops: CDR1 SGHRS, CDR2 YFSETQ. The CDR3 loop spans 18 amino acids. The CDR3 loop reads CASSPNMGLADLSYEQYF. The CDR3 nucleotides read TGCGCCAGCAGCCCCAATATGGGACTAGCGGATCTCTCCTACGAGCAGTACTTC.

The CDR3 is CAISEWAGGSYEQYV. The CDR3 nucleotides read TGTGCCATCAGTGAGTGGGCAGGGGGCTCCTACGAGCAGTACGTC. V and J are TRBV10-3 and TRBJ2-7; 7 positions agree with TRBD1. The CDR3 extends over 15 amino acids. J lost 0 bases, V lost 1 base, and 3 bases had no gene match. Germline V gene sequence: CDR1 ENHRY, CDR2 SYGVKD.

This clonotype occurred a few times. The chain uses TRBV5-1 and TRBJ1-1; D is unclear. Germline V lookup: CDR1 SGHRS, CDR2 YFSETQ. The CDR3 runs 15 residues. Trimming pared 0 bases from V and 5 bases from J, leaving 14 bases between. This CDR3 is CASSLEGSGRTEAFF. As DNA, the CDR3 is TGCGCCAGCAGCTTGGAGGGCTCCGGGAGGACTGAAGCTTTCTTT. Complete variable domain (other parts from reference TRBV5-1 and TRBJ1-1): KAGVTQTPRYLIKTRGQQVTLSCSPISGHRSVSWYQQTPGQGLQFLFEYFSETQRNKGNFPGRFSGRQFSNSRSEMNVSTLELGDSALYLCASSLEGSGRTEAFFGQGTRLTVV.

The chain has TRBV25-1 and TRBJ2-1, with 11 nucleotides matching TRBD2. Per germline, CDR1 MGHDK and CDR2 SYGVNS. The CDR3 runs 15 residues. V dropped 4 bases and J dropped 8; count of bases not matched to a gene: 7. The chain's CDR3 is CASSVSGRARDEQFF. CDR3 bases: TGTGCCAGCAGTGTTAGCGGGAGGGCCCGAGATGAGCAGTTCTTC.

V gene TRBV28 combines with J gene TRBJ2-5; possibly TRBD1 for D (6 bases). Germline assignment: CDR1 MDHEN and CDR2 SYDVKM. The V end lost 8 bases, the J end lost 1 base, and 23 bases lay between the germline ends. The CDR3 covers 17 residues. CDR3 DNA: TGTGCCAGCGGGCTCAGTGGTAATCAGGGGCTCCAAGAGACCCAGTACTTC. Its translation: CASGLSGNQGLQETQYF.

The chain joins TRBV18 to TRBJ2-1; a weak D match, TRBD1 (6 bases). V lost 5 bases and J 0 bases, leaving 8 bases between the germline ends. CDR1 and CDR2 from the germline V gene are KGHSH and LQKENI. The CDR3 spans 14 residues. Written as DNA, the CDR3 is TGTGCCAGCTCAGGGGACATCTCCTACAATGAGCAGTTCTTC. Protein product: CASSGDISYNEQFF.

The chain couples TRBV19 to TRBJ1-1, with D maybe TRBD1 (5 bases). Germline CDR1 is LNHDA and CDR2 is SQIVND (reference sequence). Trimming took off 8 bases at V and 1 base at J, with 20 bases between the two ends. The length of the CDR3 is 16 residues. The CDR3 region is CASGDWGRAGNTEAFF. CDR3 sequence (DNA): TGTGCCAGTGGGGACTGGGGTAGGGCTGGGAACACTGAAGCTTTCTTT.

This clonotype showed up just a few times. This chain joins TRBV28 and TRBJ1-2; 7 bases map to TRBD1. The ends lost 6 bases at V and 5 bases at J; junction bases unmatched: 6. In germline, CDR1 is MDHEN, CDR2 SYDVKM. The CDR3 totals 13 residues. The CDR3 reads CASRKGAGYGYTF. The CDR3 DNA follows: TGTGCCAGCAGAAAGGGGGCTGGGTATGGCTACACCTTC.

This chain links TRBV9 with TRBJ2-2; 10 nucleotides agree with TRBD2. V lost 0 bases and J lost 4; bases outside the gene matches: 6. There are 17 residues in the CDR3. Germline V CDR1 and CDR2: SGDLS, YYNGEE. The CDR3 is CASSVDRTSGFTGELFF. The CDR3 DNA reads TGTGCCAGCAGCGTAGATCGGACTAGCGGATTCACCGGGGAGCTGTTTTTT.

The rearrangement joins TRBV11-2 to TRBJ2-1; TRBD2 might be the D (6 bases). The CDR3 spans 16 residues. Deletions cut 5 bases from V and 5 bases from J, with 19 bases between. Germline assignment: CDR1 SGHAT and CDR2 FQNNGV. The CDR3 nucleotides are TGTGCCAGCAGCCCCCGGGGGATGATAGCGAACAATGAGCAGTTCTTC. Its translation is CASSPRGMIANNEQFF.

The rearrangement links TRBV20-1 to TRBJ1-2, with D perhaps TRBD1 (5 bases). V was clipped by 6 bases and J by 5 bases, with 7 bases between them. The CDR3 sequence is 10 residues long. The germline CDR1 and CDR2 sequences are DFQATT and SNEGSKA (reference sequence). Written as DNA, the CDR3 is TGCAGTGCCAGGGTTTATGGCTACACCTTC. Amino acid sequence: CSARVYGYTF.

The rearrangement links TRBV14 to TRBJ2-3, with D maybe TRBD2 (6 bases). CDR1 is SGHDN, CDR2 FVKESK, per germline. V dropped 1 base and J dropped 6 bases, with 8 bases sitting between them. The CDR3 consists of 13 residues. The CDR3 sequence is CASSQASGDTQYF. The CDR3 nucleotides read TGTGCCAGCAGCCAAGCCAGCGGGGATACGCAGTATTTT.